This is a list of T cell receptor beta chains from one sample in a study of human T cells and chemical hapten exposure. TCRdb reprocessed the RACE reads via MiXCR and lists one record per CDR3 protein. The table has about 350,000 distinct CDR3 sequences, more than 5% seen once; the top ten hold around 6.1%. The starting material was whole blood, obtained in connection with sensitization to the hapten diphenylcyclopropenone (DPC). The source of these receptors is a woman aged 18-35 years with alopecia areata. Some clones in this sample may be carry-over from other donors' samples. Each CDR3 is given with its conserved first and last residue. Fields, in order: CDR3 protein, CDR3 DNA, D gene, clone size, J gene, V gene. A D gene is named only where the DNA matches it firmly. Only some rows state a clone size, as once, few, many or a class for expanded clones.

CDR3aa: CASSPDFREKLFF; CDR3nt: TGTGCCAGCTCGCCCGACTTTAGGGAAAAACTGTTTTTT; d_gene: -; abundance: -; j_gene: TRBJ1-4; v_gene: TRBV18
CDR3aa: CASSKSEGEKPQHF; CDR3nt: TGTGCCAGCAGCAAAAGTGAAGGGGAAAAGCCCCAGCATTTT; d_gene: -; abundance: -; j_gene: TRBJ1-5; v_gene: TRBV21-1
CDR3aa: CASSGRQGPTDTQYF; CDR3nt: TGTGCCAGCAGCGGCCGACAGGGCCCCACAGATACGCAGTATTTT; d_gene: TRBD1; abundance: many; j_gene: TRBJ2-3; v_gene: TRBV9
CDR3aa: CASTNSRGQETQYF; CDR3nt: TGTGCCAGCACCAACTCCAGGGGCCAAGAGACCCAGTACTTC; d_gene: -; abundance: many; j_gene: TRBJ2-5; v_gene: TRBV6-6
CDR3aa: CASRRTGSNQPQHF; CDR3nt: TGTGCCAGCAGGCGGACAGGGAGCAATCAGCCCCAGCATTTT; d_gene: TRBD1; abundance: many; j_gene: TRBJ1-5; v_gene: TRBV6-1
CDR3aa: CSARRSGGADNEQFF; CDR3nt: TGCAGTGCGAGAAGAAGCGGGGGGGCCGACAATGAGCAGTTCTTC; d_gene: TRBD2; abundance: few; j_gene: TRBJ2-1; v_gene: TRBV20-1
CDR3aa: CASSRTLTGGNTF; CDR3nt: TGTGCCAGCAGTAGAACATTGACAGGGGGCAACACCTTC; d_gene: TRBD1; abundance: many; j_gene: TRBJ1-2; v_gene: TRBV12-3/TRBV12-4
CDR3aa: CASSSYRQGARETQYF; CDR3nt: TGCGCCAGCAGCTCGTACCGACAGGGGGCGCGGGAGACCCAGTACTTC; d_gene: TRBD1; abundance: -; j_gene: TRBJ2-5; v_gene: TRBV5-1
CDR3aa: CASSLNTNYGYTF; CDR3nt: TGTGCCAGCAGTTTGAATACAAACTATGGCTACACCTTC; d_gene: -; abundance: many; j_gene: TRBJ1-2; v_gene: TRBV12-3/TRBV12-4
CDR3aa: CASSVADNTEAFF; CDR3nt: TGTGCCAGCAGTGTAGCAGACAACACTGAAGCTTTCTTT; d_gene: -; abundance: many; j_gene: TRBJ1-1; v_gene: TRBV25-1
CDR3aa: CASSYSGQGAYNEQFF; CDR3nt: TGTGCCAGCAGTTATTCGGGACAGGGGGCGTACAATGAGCAGTTCTTC; d_gene: TRBD1; abundance: few; j_gene: TRBJ2-1; v_gene: TRBV6-6
CDR3aa: CASRQSRTTDTQYF; CDR3nt: TGCGCCAGCAGGCAAAGCCGGACCACAGATACGCAGTATTTT; d_gene: -; abundance: few; j_gene: TRBJ2-3; v_gene: TRBV5-1
CDR3aa: CASSYSMRGDEQYF; CDR3nt: TGTGCCAGCAGTTACTCGATGCGGGGTGACGAGCAGTACTTC; d_gene: -; abundance: few; j_gene: TRBJ2-7; v_gene: TRBV6-6
CDR3aa: CASRLDKTEAFF; CDR3nt: TGCGCCAGCCGTTTGGACAAAACGGAAGCTTTCTTT; d_gene: -; abundance: -; j_gene: TRBJ1-1; v_gene: TRBV5-1
CDR3aa: CASSRQSRQGGTDTQYF; CDR3nt: TGTGCCAGCAGCCGACAAAGCCGACAGGGGGGAACAGATACGCAGTATTTT; d_gene: TRBD1; abundance: few; j_gene: TRBJ2-3; v_gene: TRBV25-1
CDR3aa: CASSSREPRDNSPLHF; CDR3nt: TGTGCCAGCAGCTCCAGGGAGCCGAGGGATAATTCACCCCTCCACTTT; d_gene: -; abundance: -; j_gene: TRBJ1-6; v_gene: TRBV7-2
CDR3aa: CATSDPVGGHDEAFF; CDR3nt: TGTGCCACCAGTGATCCAGTGGGGGGACACGATGAAGCTTTCTTT; d_gene: -; abundance: few; j_gene: TRBJ1-1; v_gene: TRBV24-1
CDR3aa: CASSQGTGTIDEQYF; CDR3nt: TGCGCCAGCAGCCAGGGGACAGGGACAATTGACGAGCAGTACTTC; d_gene: TRBD1; abundance: few; j_gene: TRBJ2-7; v_gene: TRBV4-3
CDR3aa: CATSRDRGRHEQYF; CDR3nt: TGTGCCACCAGCAGGGACAGGGGAAGGCACGAGCAGTACTTC; d_gene: TRBD1; abundance: -; j_gene: TRBJ2-7; v_gene: TRBV15
CDR3aa: CASSQQGALGTEAFF; CDR3nt: TGTGCCAGCAGCCAACAGGGGGCGCTTGGCACTGAAGCTTTCTTT; d_gene: TRBD1; abundance: -; j_gene: TRBJ1-1; v_gene: TRBV3-1
CDR3aa: CASSLPGATGNTIYF; CDR3nt: TGTGCCAGCAGCTTGCCTGGGGCGACTGGAAACACCATATATTTT; d_gene: -; abundance: -; j_gene: TRBJ1-3; v_gene: TRBV5-4
CDR3aa: CATQVGAGNTIYF; CDR3nt: TGTGCCACCCAGGTGGGAGCTGGAAACACCATATATTTT; d_gene: -; abundance: many; j_gene: TRBJ1-3; v_gene: TRBV6-5
CDR3aa: CASGTTGTGANVLTF; CDR3nt: TGCGCCAGCGGGACAACAGGTACCGGGGCCAACGTCCTGACTTTC; d_gene: -; abundance: few; j_gene: TRBJ2-6; v_gene: TRBV5-1
CDR3aa: CASSFSGGNEKLFF; CDR3nt: TGTGCCAGCAGCTTCTCAGGGGGAAATGAAAAACTGTTTTTT; d_gene: TRBD1; abundance: many; j_gene: TRBJ1-4; v_gene: TRBV6-5
CDR3aa: CASTRTVGSYEQYF; CDR3nt: TGTGCCAGCACCCGTACTGTCGGGTCCTACGAGCAGTACTTC; d_gene: -; abundance: few; j_gene: TRBJ2-7; v_gene: TRBV9
CDR3aa: CASRNRGVAENIQYF; CDR3nt: TGTGCCAGCAGGAACCGCGGAGTAGCGGAAAACATTCAGTACTTC; d_gene: -; abundance: -; j_gene: TRBJ2-4; v_gene: TRBV6-1
CDR3aa: CASSMDRYGYTF; CDR3nt: TGTGCCAGCAGTATGGATCGCTATGGCTACACCTTC; d_gene: -; abundance: -; j_gene: TRBJ1-2; v_gene: TRBV28
CDR3aa: CASSSTTGYEQYF; CDR3nt: TGTGCCAGCAGCTCGACGACAGGGTACGAGCAGTACTTC; d_gene: TRBD1; abundance: many; j_gene: TRBJ2-7; v_gene: TRBV7-2
CDR3aa: CASSWINPGGAGQPQHF; CDR3nt: TGTGCCAGCAGCTGGATAAATCCAGGGGGCGCGGGTCAGCCCCAGCATTTT; d_gene: TRBD1; abundance: -; j_gene: TRBJ1-5; v_gene: TRBV7-9